A selection of T cell receptor beta chains follows, all from one sample in a study of response to subunit inactivated influenza vaccine. Each CDR3 protein gets one entry after TCRdb re-called the RT-PCR reads with MiXCR. Here the sample spans about 540,000 distinct CDR3 sequences, around a quarter being singletons. The same specimen was also included in a second study, on T cells expressing NK-cell markers.

The sequenced sample was CD4+ T cells sorted from PBMCs, obtained roughly 12 days after vaccination. Every receptor here comes from a man between 45 and 60 years old who received an inactivated influenza vaccine. The CDR3 runs from the conserved cysteine through the conserved F or W. A D gene is named only where the DNA matches it firmly. A row's size may be missing; if present it is once, few, many or a size class.

J gene	D gene	clone size	V gene	CDR3 protein	CDR3 DNA
TRBJ2-3	NA	few	TRBV6-1	CASSEVGRGDTQYF	TGTGCCAGCAGTGAAGTGGGCCGGGGAGATACGCAGTATTTT
TRBJ2-7	TRBD1	many	TRBV20-1	CSARDRSYEQYF	TGCAGTGCACGGGACAGGTCCTACGAGCAGTACTTC
TRBJ2-7	NA	few	TRBV15	CATSRDPLTAARYEQYF	TGTGCCACCAGCAGAGATCCCTTGACAGCAGCTCGGTACGAGCAGTACTTC
TRBJ2-2	NA	NA	TRBV12-3/TRBV12-4	CASRKDSNTGELFF	TGTGCCAGCAGAAAGGACTCGAACACCGGGGAGCTGTTTTTT
TRBJ2-1	NA	NA	TRBV4-3	CASSQEGLGEQFF	TGCGCCAGCAGCCAAGAGGGCCTGGGTGAGCAGTTCTTC
TRBJ2-5	TRBD1	NA	TRBV2	CASSPTRQGAGETQYF	TGTGCCAGCAGTCCCACTCGACAGGGGGCTGGGGAGACCCAGTACTTC
TRBJ2-5	NA	few	TRBV3-1	CASSQGRSGEETQYF	TGTGCCAGCAGCCAAGGACGGAGCGGAGAAGAGACCCAGTACTTC
TRBJ1-3	NA	few	TRBV7-2	CASSLDPPGVTIYF	TGTGCCAGCAGCTTAGATCCCCCGGGAGTCACCATATATTTT
TRBJ2-1	TRBD2	few	TRBV4-1	CASSQTPGSGGWSYNEQFF	TGCGCCAGCAGCCAGACCCCAGGTAGCGGGGGGTGGTCTTACAATGAGCAGTTCTTC
TRBJ2-3	TRBD2	NA	TRBV7-2	CASSLAAGGWGTDTQYF	TGTGCCAGCAGCTTAGCTGCGGGAGGATGGGGCACAGATACGCAGTATTTT
TRBJ2-2	NA	many	TRBV5-1	CASSFSTGELFF	TGCGCCAGCAGCTTCAGCACCGGGGAGCTGTTTTTT
TRBJ2-7	TRBD1	NA	TRBV20-1	CSARGSRTGGVGYEQYF	TGCAGTGCTAGAGGTTCCCGGACAGGGGGCGTAGGCTACGAGCAGTACTTC
TRBJ2-1	NA	NA	TRBV11-2	CASSPTTGDSYAYNEQFF	TGTGCCAGCAGCCCTACGACCGGAGACTCTTATGCCTACAATGAGCAGTTCTTC
TRBJ2-1	NA	NA	TRBV19	CASSTPGIMGSRSSNEQFF	TGTGCCAGTAGTACCCCGGGTATTATGGGGTCTAGGAGCTCCAATGAGCAGTTCTTC
TRBJ2-7	TRBD1	NA	TRBV18	CASSTGTGANYEQYF	TGTGCCAGCTCAACGGGGACAGGGGCGAACTACGAGCAGTACTTC
TRBJ2-6	NA	few	TRBV6-2/TRBV6-3	CASSYGWGSGANVLTF	TGTGCCAGCAGTTACGGATGGGGATCTGGGGCCAACGTCCTGACTTTC
TRBJ1-2	NA	many	TRBV20-1	CSASLGNYGYTF	TGCAGTGCCTCGTTGGGCAACTATGGCTACACCTTC
TRBJ2-6	NA	many	TRBV5-1	CASTESSGANVLTF	TGCGCCAGTACGGAGAGCTCTGGGGCCAACGTCCTGACTTTC
TRBJ2-1	NA	many	TRBV20-1	CSPSPEARNEQFF	TGCAGTCCCAGCCCGGAGGCCAGGAATGAGCAGTTCTTC
TRBJ2-5	TRBD1	few	TRBV6-1	CASSALTGWQETQYF	TGTGCCAGCAGTGCCTTGACAGGGTGGCAAGAGACCCAGTACTTC
TRBJ1-3	NA	few	TRBV9	CASSQLVSPGNTIYF	TGTGCCAGCAGCCAACTTGTCTCGCCTGGAAACACCATATATTTT
TRBJ1-1	NA	NA	TRBV7-6	CASSSYRNTEAFF	TGTGCCAGCAGCTCCTACAGGAACACTGAAGCTTTCTTT
TRBJ2-7	TRBD2	few	TRBV9	CASSVSSGSSDEQYF	TGTGCCAGCAGCGTATCTAGCGGGAGTAGCGACGAGCAGTACTTC
TRBJ2-7	NA	NA	TRBV3-1	CASSLADYEQYF	TGTGCCAGCAGCCTAGCGGACTACGAGCAGTACTTC
TRBJ2-7	NA	many	TRBV15	CATSRDSGYEQYF	TGTGCCACCAGCAGAGATAGCGGTTACGAGCAGTACTTC
TRBJ1-2	NA	NA	TRBV12-3/TRBV12-4	CASSSRRGGYTF	TGTGCCAGCAGTTCACGACGGGGTGGCTACACCTTC
TRBJ1-5	NA	few	TRBV5-1	CASSLLPGYNQPQHF	TGCGCCAGCAGCCTCTTACCAGGCTACAATCAGCCCCAGCATTTT
TRBJ2-2	TRBD2	NA	TRBV29-1	CSAATSGRSVTGELFF	TGCAGCGCCGCGACTAGCGGGAGATCGGTCACCGGGGAGCTGTTTTTT
TRBJ2-2	NA	NA	TRBV7-2	CASSFISWTGELFF	TGTGCCAGCAGCTTTATCTCGTGGACCGGGGAGCTGTTTTTT
TRBJ2-1	NA	NA	TRBV18	CASSPGQTYNEQFF	TGTGCCAGCTCTCCCGGGCAGACCTACAATGAGCAGTTCTTC
TRBJ2-7	NA	many	TRBV5-1	CASSFQGTYEQYF	TGCGCCAGCAGCTTTCAGGGAACCTACGAGCAGTACTTC
TRBJ1-3	NA	NA	TRBV5-1	CASSAGTPGNTIYF	TGCGCCAGCAGCGCCGGGACGCCCGGAAACACCATATATTTT
TRBJ2-7	TRBD1	many	TRBV2	CASKGASYEQYF	TGTGCCAGCAAGGGGGCCTCCTACGAGCAGTACTTC
TRBJ2-7	NA	few	TRBV7-2	CASSPNTGSYEQYF	TGTGCCAGCAGCCCGAACACAGGTTCCTACGAGCAGTACTTC
TRBJ1-2	TRBD1	NA	TRBV5-1	CASSRTGDDGYTF	TGCGCCAGCAGCCGCACAGGGGACGACGGCTACACCTTC
TRBJ2-3	NA	few	TRBV29-1	CSVGWAGSTDTQYF	TGCAGCGTCGGGTGGGCAGGGAGCACAGATACGCAGTATTTT
TRBJ2-3	NA	NA	TRBV10-2	CASSEIRGLGLTDTQYF	TGCGCCAGCAGTGAAATTCGGGGGCTCGGCCTCACAGATACGCAGTATTTT
TRBJ2-5	TRBD2	once	TRBV29-1	CSVERTSGDLETQYF	TGCAGCGTTGAGCGGACTAGCGGGGACCTAGAGACCCAGTACTTC
TRBJ2-1	TRBD2	few	TRBV27	CASRSVAGGGEQFF	TGTGCCAGCAGGTCGGTTGCGGGAGGAGGCGAGCAGTTCTTC
TRBJ2-2	NA	many	TRBV5-1	CASSPLGPTNTGELFF	TGCGCCAGCAGCCCTCTTGGACCGACGAACACCGGGGAGCTGTTTTTT